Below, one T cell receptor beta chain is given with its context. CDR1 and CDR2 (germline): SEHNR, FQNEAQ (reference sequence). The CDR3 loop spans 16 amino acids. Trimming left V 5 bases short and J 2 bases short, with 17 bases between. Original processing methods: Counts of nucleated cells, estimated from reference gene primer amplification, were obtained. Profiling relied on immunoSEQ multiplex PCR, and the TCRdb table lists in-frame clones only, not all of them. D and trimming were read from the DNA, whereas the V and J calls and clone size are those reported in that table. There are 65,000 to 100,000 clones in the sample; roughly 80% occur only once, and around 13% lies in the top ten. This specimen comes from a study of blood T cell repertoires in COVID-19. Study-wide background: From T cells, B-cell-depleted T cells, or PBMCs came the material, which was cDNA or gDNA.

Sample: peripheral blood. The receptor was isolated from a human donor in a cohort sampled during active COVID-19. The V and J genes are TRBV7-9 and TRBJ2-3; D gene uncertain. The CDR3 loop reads CASSATTTPYTDTQYF. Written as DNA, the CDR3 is TGTGCCAGCAGCGCAACTACTACCCCCTACACAGATACGCAGTATTTT.